These T cell receptor beta chains were read from a single sample in a study of T cells in Graves' hyperthyroidism and ophthalmopathy. TCRdb itself ran the multiplex PCR reads through MiXCR, one entry per CDR3 protein. This table holds about 280,000 distinct CDR3 sequences, 20% to 25% found once. Sequenced input: blood. Receptors originate from a man aged 35 to 55 with Graves' hyperthyroidism that later progressed to Graves' ophthalmopathy. Both conserved end residues are part of each CDR3. Fields, in order: CDR3 length, J gene, D gene, clone size, V gene, CDR3 DNA, CDR3 protein. The D gene is left open where the match is weak. Not all rows give a size; the values are once, few, many and, for expanded clones, a class.

16,TRBJ2-7,TRBD2,many,TRBV10-3,TGTGCCATCAGGGGTACCACTAGCGGGCGGTTTTACGAGCAGTACTTC,CAIRGTTSGRFYEQYF
13,TRBJ2-2,.,many,TRBV10-3,TGTGCCATCAGTGAGTCCGGGGCCGGGGAGCTGTTTTTT,CAISESGAGELFF
14,TRBJ2-5,.,.,TRBV7-9,TGTGCCAGCAGCTTCCGACAGTTCCAAGAGACCCAGTACTTC,CASSFRQFQETQYF
13,TRBJ2-5,.,many,TRBV6-2/TRBV6-3,TGTGCCAGCAAACAAGGGTACCAAGAGACCCAGTACTTC,CASKQGYQETQYF
13,TRBJ2-7,TRBD1,many,TRBV14,TGTGCCAGCAGCCAAGATGACAGGGACGAGCAGTACTTC,CASSQDDRDEQYF
12,TRBJ1-1,.,.,TRBV7-9,TGTGCCAGCAGGTCCAGGGGACCTGAAGCTTTCTTT,CASRSRGPEAFF
11,TRBJ2-7,.,many,TRBV6-5,TGTGCCAGCAGCCCGTACTACGAGCAGTACTTC,CASSPYYEQYF
16,TRBJ2-7,TRBD2,many,TRBV28,TGTGCCAGCAGTGAAGCCGGGACTAGCGGGATTTACGAGCAGTACTTC,CASSEAGTSGIYEQYF
14,TRBJ1-1,.,once,TRBV2,TGTGCCAGCAGCGGACCTCAGGGGAGCCTCGAAGCTTTCTTT,CASSGPQGSLEAFF
14,TRBJ1-1,TRBD1,many,TRBV10-3,TGTGCCATCAGTGACGACAGGGGGTTTATGGAAGCTTTCTTT,CAISDDRGFMEAFF
16,TRBJ2-7,.,many,TRBV4-1,TGCGCCAGCAGCCAAGGCGCGGGGGCGCGCTCCTACGAGCAGTACTTC,CASSQGAGARSYEQYF
15,TRBJ1-2,.,many,TRBV19,TGTGCCAGTACCCCAGGGTTGGGGCTCGTCTATGGCTACACCTTC,CASTPGLGLVYGYTF
12,TRBJ1-2,.,many,TRBV6-2/TRBV6-3,TGTGCCAGCAGTTACCAGGGATATGGCTACACCTTC,CASSYQGYGYTF
14,TRBJ2-7,TRBD2,many,TRBV10-2,TGCGCCAGCAGTGACCCCGGACTAGCCTACGAGCAGTACTTC,CASSDPGLAYEQYF
15,TRBJ1-6,.,many,TRBV11-2,TGTGCCAGCAGCTTAGGTCTAGGGGACGGTTCACCCCTCCACTTT,CASSLGLGDGSPLHF
15,TRBJ2-7,.,.,TRBV15,TGTGCCACCAGCAGAGATAATCAGGGAACCTACGAGCAGTACTTC,CATSRDNQGTYEQYF
14,TRBJ2-7,TRBD2,many,TRBV11-2,TGTGCCAGCAGCTTAGAACCTAGCGGTTACGAGCAGTACTTC,CASSLEPSGYEQYF